These T cell receptor beta chains were read from a single sample in a study of blood T cells in healthy people across ages. TCRdb ran MiXCR on the 5' RACE reads and lists one entry per CDR3 protein. Of fewer than 950,000 distinct CDR3 sequences detected, approximately 55% appear once; the ten largest clones hold about 42%. The sequenced material came from blood. These TCRs come from an elderly man in good health. Each CDR3 is given with its conserved first and last residue. The D gene is left open where the match is weak. Not every row has a clone size; where given, it reads once, few, many or a size class.

TRBV7-9	TRBJ1-3	-	-	CASSSTSGGPSGNTIYF	TGTGCCAGCAGCTCCACGAGTGGGGGACCCTCTGGAAACACCATATATTTT
TRBV24-1	TRBJ2-7	TRBD2	-	CATSGALAGGRNEQYF	TGTGCCACCAGTGGGGCGTTAGCGGGAGGCCGCAATGAGCAGTACTTC
TRBV28	TRBJ2-7	TRBD1	-	CASSSIRDRAFYEQYF	TGTGCCAGCAGTTCGATCCGGGACAGGGCATTTTACGAGCAGTACTTC
TRBV29-1	TRBJ2-1	-	once	CSVGQGGDEQFF	TGCAGCGTTGGTCAGGGTGGCGATGAGCAGTTCTTC
TRBV29-1	TRBJ2-3	-	-	CSVAAGFNTDTQYF	TGCAGCGTCGCGGCCGGGTTCAACACAGATACGCAGTATTTT
TRBV24-1	TRBJ2-3	-	-	CATSDFADTDTQYF	TGTGCCACCAGTGATTTCGCGGACACAGATACGCAGTATTTT
TRBV7-9	TRBJ2-3	TRBD2	once	CASSYGGGTDTQYF	TGTGCCAGCAGCTACGGGGGGGGCACAGATACGCAGTATTTT
TRBV2	TRBJ2-5	TRBD1	-	CASSARRTGGQETQYF	TGTGCCAGCAGTGCGCGCCGGACAGGGGGCCAAGAGACCCAGTACTTC
TRBV5-4	TRBJ1-2	-	-	CASSLGTKRPNYGYTF	TGTGCCAGCAGCCTCGGGACCAAAAGGCCAAACTATGGCTACACCTTC
TRBV20-1	TRBJ2-7	TRBD2	-	CSASRGGNSYEQYF	TGCAGTGCTAGCCGGGGGGGAAACTCCTACGAGCAGTACTTC
TRBV6-5	TRBJ1-2	-	-	CASSYLGGQGVSLGYTF	TGTGCCAGCAGTTATCTAGGAGGGCAGGGAGTCTCCCTTGGCTACACCTTC
TRBV7-8	TRBJ2-7	-	-	CASSLVLPSYEQYF	TGTGCCAGCAGCTTAGTACTCCCCTCCTACGAGCAGTACTTC
TRBV5-1	TRBJ2-7	-	few	CATSDGQSSYEQYF	TGCGCCACCAGTGACGGACAGTCCTCCTACGAGCAGTACTTC
TRBV7-2	TRBJ2-7	TRBD1	many	CASSPDRSSYEQYF	TGTGCCAGCAGCCCGGACAGGAGCTCCTACGAGCAGTACTTC
TRBV11-2	TRBJ1-2	-	once	CASSPGGGLNYGYTF	TGTGCCAGCAGCCCGGGGGGGGGGTTAAACTATGGCTACACCTTC
TRBV5-6	TRBJ2-5	-	-	CASTLAGRRGQETQYF	TGTGCCAGCACCTTAGCTGGACGGCGGGGCCAAGAGACCCAGTACTTC
TRBV5-1	TRBJ2-3	TRBD1	-	CASSRLDRDTRTQYF	TGCGCCAGCAGCCGGCTGGACAGGGACACCCGTACGCAGTATTTT
TRBV29-1	TRBJ2-4	TRBD1	-	CSVAGGGKWYF	TGCAGCGTTGCAGGGGGCGGGAAGTGGTACTTC
TRBV27	TRBJ2-3	-	-	CASSLKPAKTDTQYF	TGTGCCAGCAGTTTAAAGCCAGCTAAGACAGATACGCAGTATTTT
TRBV7-3	TRBJ2-7	-	-	CASSPRKGTKAYEQYF	TGTGCCAGCAGCCCCCGGAAGGGGACGAAGGCCTACGAGCAGTACTTC
TRBV3-1	TRBJ2-1	TRBD1	-	CASSPSGDRAYNEQFF	TGTGCCAGCAGCCCTAGTGGGGACAGGGCCTACAATGAGCAGTTCTTC
TRBV29-1	TRBJ2-7	TRBD2	few	CSVAPRGFLAGGFSYEQYF	TGCAGCGTTGCCCCAAGGGGCTTCCTAGCGGGAGGTTTCTCCTACGAGCAGTACTTC
TRBV20-1	TRBJ2-7	TRBD2	-	CSARDGLAGPSYEQYF	TGCAGTGCTAGAGATGGACTAGCGGGACCCTCCTACGAGCAGTACTTC
TRBV5-1	TRBJ2-1	TRBD2	-	CASSSGLAGPQLYNEQFF	TGCGCCAGCAGCTCCGGACTAGCGGGACCACAACTTTACAATGAGCAGTTCTTC
TRBV6-5	TRBJ2-5	TRBD2	-	CASSYSRLAGKGSETQYF	TGTGCCAGCAGTTACTCGCGGCTAGCGGGGAAAGGGTCAGAGACCCAGTACTTC
TRBV9	TRBJ2-4	TRBD2	-	CASSGRGGALNIQYF	TGTGCCAGCAGTGGTCGCGGGGGAGCCCTGAACATTCAGTACTTC
TRBV20-1	TRBJ2-3	TRBD2	few	CSARDGAGGPVDTQYF	TGCAGTGCTAGAGATGGGGCGGGAGGGCCTGTAGATACGCAGTATTTT
TRBV10-3	TRBJ2-5	TRBD2	-	CATRNSGGIQETQYF	TGTGCCACCCGTAATAGCGGGGGTATACAAGAGACCCAGTACTTC
TRBV6-5	TRBJ1-1	-	few	CATRETGGAFF	TGTGCCACCCGGGAGACCGGGGGAGCTTTCTTT
TRBV20-1	TRBJ1-2	-	few	CSAPQDNYGYTF	TGCAGTGCTCCTCAGGATAACTATGGCTACACCTTC
TRBV2	TRBJ2-3	-	-	CASGKDLAITDTQYF	TGTGCCAGCGGAAAGGACCTGGCGATAACAGATACGCAGTATTTT
TRBV12-3/TRBV12-4	TRBJ1-5	-	-	CASSPQGGASNQPQHF	TGTGCCAGCAGTCCCCAAGGGGGGGCCAGCAATCAGCCCCAGCATTTT
TRBV2	TRBJ2-7	TRBD1	few	CASSRQGLVYEQYF	TGTGCCAGCAGTCGACAGGGTTTGGTTTACGAGCAGTACTTC
TRBV9	TRBJ2-7	-	few	CASSVGAGASYEQYF	TGTGCCAGCAGCGTAGGGGCAGGGGCCTCCTACGAGCAGTACTTC
TRBV5-1	TRBJ2-3	-	-	CASSPEGRRPDTQYF	TGCGCCAGCAGCCCAGAGGGGAGGCGGCCAGATACGCAGTATTTT
TRBV12-3/TRBV12-4	TRBJ2-1	TRBD2	few	CASSWPGLAGDEQFF	TGTGCCAGCAGTTGGCCGGGACTAGCGGGCGATGAGCAGTTCTTC
TRBV20-1	TRBJ1-5	-	few	CSARSGVSNQPQHF	TGCAGTGCTAGGAGCGGGGTTAGCAATCAGCCCCAGCATTTT
TRBV20-1	TRBJ2-3	-	-	CSAQRSDRYAYF	TGCAGTGCCCAGAGGTCCGACAGGTACGCGTATTTT
TRBV5-1	TRBJ2-1	TRBD2	few	CASSHVLAGADNEQFF	TGCGCCAGCAGCCACGTACTAGCGGGAGCAGATAATGAGCAGTTCTTC
TRBV18	TRBJ1-3	-	-	CASSPVGGLGNTIYF	TGTGCCAGCTCACCGGTTGGGGGGCTCGGAAACACCATATATTTT
TRBV20-1	TRBJ2-7	TRBD2	-	CSARDTSGSHEQYF	TGCAGTGCTAGAGATACTAGCGGGAGCCACGAGCAGTACTTC
TRBV5-1	TRBJ2-3	TRBD2	-	CASSLATLAGYTDTQYF	TGCGCCAGCAGCTTGGCCACGCTAGCGGGATACACAGATACGCAGTATTTT
TRBV27	TRBJ2-2	TRBD2	-	CASSLGLAGVKTGELFF	TGTGCCAGCAGCCTCGGACTAGCGGGAGTGAAAACCGGGGAGCTGTTTTTT
TRBV5-1	TRBJ2-3	-	-	CASTAAGATETQYF	TGCGCCAGCACTGCAGCTGGAGCCACAGAGACGCAGTATTTT
TRBV5-1	TRBJ2-2	-	-	CASSFNGGPSNTGELFF	TGCGCCAGCAGCTTTAACGGGGGGCCATCGAACACCGGGGAGCTGTTTTTT
TRBV28	TRBJ2-7	-	-	CASSFDGGRSYEQYF	TGTGCCAGCAGTTTTGACGGGGGAAGGTCCTACGAGCAGTACTTC
TRBV28	TRBJ2-3	-	-	CASSSLARYAYF	TGTGCCAGCAGTTCCCTAGCGAGATACGCGTATTTT
TRBV28	TRBJ2-7	TRBD1	-	CASSLSDRYYEQYF	TGTGCCAGCAGTTTATCGGACAGGTACTACGAGCAGTACTTC
TRBV20-1	TRBJ2-7	-	once	CSATGRPPWDYEQYF	TGCAGTGCCACGGGACGGCCCCCGTGGGACTACGAGCAGTACTTC